One and the same sample provided the 10 T cell receptor beta chains below, sequenced in a study of blood T cell repertoires in COVID-19. Profiling relied on immunoSEQ multiplex PCR, and the TCRdb table lists in-frame clones only, not all of them. The repertoire has about 400,000 clones, 86% of them found once; the top ten carry 1.4% to 1.5%. Sequences were obtained from peripheral blood. All receptors derive from a woman under 40 with active or convalescent COVID-19.

The gene calls are TRBV5-1 and TRBJ1-2, with 7 bases fitting TRBD1. CDR3 size: 15 residues. V trimming: 4 bases; J trimming: 4 bases; junction bases outside the gene matches: 10. Germline loops: CDR1 SGHRS, CDR2 YFSETQ. CDR3 DNA sequence: TGCGCCAGCAGCAGGGGCGACAGGGCCATCTATGGCTACACCTTC. Its protein is CASSRGDRAIYGYTF. The full variable domain, its missing parts supplied by reference TRBV5-1 and TRBJ1-2, is KAGVTQTPRYLIKTRGQQVTLSCSPISGHRSVSWYQQTPGQGLQFLFEYFSETQRNKGNFPGRFSGRQFSNSRSEMNVSTLELGDSALYLCASSRGDRAIYGYTFGSGTRLTVV.

J is TRBJ2-2 and V is TRBV2, with D possibly TRBD2 on 6 matching bases. This CDR3 has 15 amino acids. CDR1 is SNHLY and CDR2 is FYNNEI in the germline V gene. Trimming took 8 bases from V and 0 from J, leaving 13 bases between them. CDR3 residues: CASVAGTANTGELFF. CDR3 nucleotides: TGTGCCAGCGTGGCGGGAACCGCGAACACCGGGGAGCTGTTTTTT.

V usage is TRBV20-1 and J usage is TRBJ1-3; 7 bases align to TRBD1. V dropped 3 bases and J dropped 0; count of bases not matched to a gene: 5. The CDR3 sequence is 15 residues long. The germline V gene has CDR1 DFQATT and CDR2 SNEGSKA (reference sequence). As DNA, the CDR3 is TGCAGTGCTAGTCTCGGGACAGCCTCTGGAAACACCATATATTTT. This gives the protein CSASLGTASGNTIYF.

V and J are TRBV7-2 and TRBJ1-3; D is perhaps TRBD1 (6 bases). Germline CDR1 SGHTA, CDR2 FQGNSA. The CDR3 runs 16 residues. The V end lost 1 base, the J end lost 1 base, and 11 bases lay between the germline ends. The CDR3 DNA sequence: TGTGCCAGCAGCTTAGTTCAGGGGATGTCTGGAAACACCATATATTTT. Translating it yields CASSLVQGMSGNTIYF.

The CDR3: CASSEGLPRGETQYF. The DNA of the CDR3 is TGCGCCAGCAGTGAGGGACTGCCCCGGGGAGAGACCCAGTACTTC. J is TRBJ2-5 and V is TRBV10-1, with D possibly TRBD2 on 5 matching bases. V lost 2 bases, J lost 4 bases, and 14 bases lay in between. The CDR3 loop spans 15 amino acids. CDR1 is WNHNN, CDR2 SYGVQD, per germline (reference sequence).

The chain carries TRBV5-1 and TRBJ2-2; D is perhaps TRBD1 (6 bases). The CDR3 runs 16 residues. Trimming cost V 0 bases and J 6 bases, with 15 bases left between them. Germline V lookup: CDR1 SGHRS, CDR2 YFSETQ. The CDR3 nucleotides are TGCGCCAGCAGCTTGGGGGACATGGGATTGGCCGGGGAGCTGTTTTTT. It encodes CASSLGDMGLAGELFF.

In nucleotides, the CDR3 is TGTGCCAGCAGCCCTGGGACAGGGGGTACGGGGTCACCCCTCCACTTT. It yields the protein CASSPGTGGTGSPLHF. The V and J genes are TRBV7-8 and TRBJ1-6; TRBD1 agrees at 11 bases. Germline V gives CDR1 SGHVS, CDR2 FQNEAQ. J gave up 10 bases and V 5 bases, and 10 bases lay outside the gene matches. The CDR3 loop spans 16 amino acids.

The CDR3 spells CASRRDYEQFF. Here the CDR3 DNA reads TGTGCCAGTAGACGGGATTATGAGCAGTTCTTC. The chain is built from TRBV19 and TRBJ2-1; a weak D match, TRBD2 (5 bases). Trimming pared 6 bases from V and 8 bases from J, leaving 8 bases between. CDR1 LNHDA and CDR2 SQIVND come from the germline V gene (reference sequence). CDR3 length: 11 residues.

The rearrangement links TRBV6-5 to TRBJ2-5; maybe TRBD2 (5 bases). Germline values: CDR1 MNHEY, CDR2 SVGAGI. V gave up 6 bases and J gave up 4 bases, with 12 bases separating them. The CDR3 consists of 13 residues. The CDR3 DNA is TGTGCCAGCAGCCCCTCCGGGGTAGAGACCCAGTACTTC. The encoded protein is CASSPSGVETQYF.

The rearrangement links TRBV5-8 to TRBJ1-4; D ambiguous. Germline values: CDR1 SGHTS, CDR2 YDEGEE. CDR3 size: 16 residues. V lost 0 bases and J lost 8, with 17 bases in between. The CDR3 is CASSLAPGSQSEKLFF. The CDR3 DNA sequence: TGTGCCAGCAGCTTGGCCCCTGGCAGTCAGTCGGAAAAACTGTTTTTT.